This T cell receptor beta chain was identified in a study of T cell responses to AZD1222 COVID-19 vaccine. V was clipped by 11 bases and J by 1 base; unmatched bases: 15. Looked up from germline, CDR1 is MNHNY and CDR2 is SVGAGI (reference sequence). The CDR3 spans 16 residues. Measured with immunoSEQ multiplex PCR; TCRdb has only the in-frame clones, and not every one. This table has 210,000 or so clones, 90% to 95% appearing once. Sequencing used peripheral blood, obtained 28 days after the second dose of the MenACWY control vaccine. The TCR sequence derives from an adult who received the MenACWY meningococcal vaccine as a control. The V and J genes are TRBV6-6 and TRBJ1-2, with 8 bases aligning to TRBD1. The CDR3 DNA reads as TGTGCCTGTACAGCGGACAGGGCTAAAGTTAACTATGGCTACACCTTC. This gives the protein CACTADRAKVNYGYTF.